This T cell receptor beta chain emerged from a study of blood T cell repertoires in COVID-19. Study summary: COVID-19 samples collected from the United States, Italy and Spain covered acute and convalescent phases.

V dropped 3 bases and J dropped 3 bases, with 16 bases sitting between them. This CDR3 comprises 15 residues. Source study methods: Cell counts per sample came from amplifying reference gene primers. The repertoire was sequenced with immunoSEQ multiplex PCR; TCRdb's copy has only in-frame clones and lacks some. V and J calls and clone size follow that table, whereas D and trimming were derived from the DNA. The top ten clones hold 5% to 6.5% of a sample with roughly 100,000 clones, around 66% of them seen once. This sequence joins TRBV5-3 and TRBJ2-7; D may be TRBD2 (6 bases). TRBV5-3 is an ORF for which the function is uncertain. This TCR derives from an elderly man with acute or convalescent COVID-19. The sequenced material came from peripheral blood. This CDR3 is CARSSPGGTNYEQYF. The CDR3 bases are TGTGCCAGAAGCTCCCCCGGGGGTACAAACTACGAGCAGTACTTC.